One and the same sample provided the 25 T cell receptor beta chains below, sequenced in a study of tumor-infiltrating lymphocytes in glioblastoma multiforme. Three nested ARM-PCR rounds with V-beta and C-beta primers built TCRB libraries. TCRdb re-analysed the multiplex PCR reads in MiXCR, keeping a single row per CDR3 protein. The sample consists of approximately 11,000 distinct CDR3 sequences, less than 75% of them appearing once. The sample comprised brain tumor tissue. These TCRs come from a male donor with glioblastoma.

This clonotype was observed many times. The chain uses TRBV6-5 and TRBJ1-1; D is unresolved. V was cut by 0 bases and J by 1 base, with 0 bases left in between. This CDR3 contains 12 residues. Germline-derived CDR1 and CDR2 are MNHEY and SVGAGI. This chain's CDR3 is CASSYSNTEAFF. DNA of the CDR3: TGTGCCAGCAGTTACTCGAACACTGAAGCTTTCTTT.

On this clonotype itself: One end of the junction varies from germline; a read error may be responsible. The chain couples TRBV7-3 to TRBJ1-1; D remains unclear. Germline CDR1 reads SGHTA; CDR2 reads FQGTGA. The CDR3 has 13 amino acids. The CDR3 nucleotides read TGCGCCAGCAGCTCCGCCGGGGATAGTGAAACTTTCTTT. Its translation: CASSSAGDSETFF. Complete variable domain (other parts from reference TRBV7-3 and TRBJ1-1): GAGVSQTPSNKVTEKGKYVELRCDPISGHTALYWYRQSLGQGPEFLIYFQGTGAADDSGLPNDRFFAVRPEGSVSTLKIQRTERGDSAVYLCASSSAGDSETFFGQGTRLTVV.

This chain connects TRBV5-6 to TRBJ2-7, with a possible D match to TRBD2 (6 bases). Trimming pared 4 bases from V and 8 bases from J, leaving 13 bases between. This CDR3 is built from 12 residues. In germline, CDR1 is SGHDT, CDR2 YYEEEE. The CDR3 region is CASSRTSIKQYF. The DNA of the CDR3 is TGTGCCAGCAGCCGAACTAGCATCAAGCAGTACTTC.

A word on this clonotype: The CDR3 carries no conserved terminal phenylalanine or tryptophan, so it likely arises from a read error. It is unclear where the CDR3 begins or ends on the DNA, so no DNA is shown, and the CDR3 is as TCRdb lists it. The chain combines TRBV11-1 with TRBJ1-1. CDR1 and CDR2 (germline): SGHAT, FQDESV (reference sequence). Both ends counted, the CDR3 spans 13 residues. CDR3 residues: CASSLEEWDRGFL.

A remark on this clonotype: A read error may account for a junction end that differs from germline. The V gene is TRBV20-1, the J gene TRBJ2-3; 15 nucleotides line up with TRBD2. Germline V CDR1 and CDR2: DFQATT, SNEGSKA (reference sequence). The CDR3 is 20 residues long. The CDR3 here is CNASRPGLAGGASSTDTQYF. CDR3 DNA: TGCAATGCTAGTCGCCCAGGACTAGCGGGAGGGGCGAGTAGCACAGATACGCAGTATTTT.

This clonotype was observed once. A junction end diverges from the germline sequence, so it may reflect a read error. The chain has TRBV10-3 and TRBJ1-5; TRBD1 matches at 9 bases. Germline lookup yields CDR1 ENHRY and CDR2 SYGVKD. The CDR3 consists of 15 residues. As DNA, the CDR3 is TGTGCCAACAGTGGGGGACAGGGTTCTAATCAGCCCCAGCACTTT. It encodes CANSGGQGSNQPQHF.

This chain uses TRBV6-6 with TRBJ2-3; TRBD2 matches 11 bases. There are 14 residues in the CDR3. J lost 5 bases, V lost 6 bases, and 4 bases had no gene match. Germline V gene sequence: CDR1 MNHNY, CDR2 SVGAGI (reference sequence). The CDR3 bases are TGTGCCAGCAGCCACGGACTAGCGGGAGATACGCAGTATTTT. Amino acid sequence: CASSHGLAGDTQYF.

This clonotype was seen a handful of times. This rearrangement joins TRBV5-5 to TRBJ2-5, with D possibly matching TRBD2 (7 bases). V was pared by 3 bases and J by 7 bases, with 10 bases between. The length of the CDR3 is 12 residues. Germline lookup yields CDR1 SGHKS and CDR2 YYEKEE (reference sequence). This chain's CDR3 is CASSWGGGTQYF. The CDR3, as DNA: TGTGCCAGCAGCTGGGGGGGCGGGACCCAGTACTTC.

The chain has TRBV11-2 and TRBJ1-1, with D hard to call. V was shortened by 0 bases and J by 10 bases, with 9 bases between the two germline ends. This CDR3 spans 12 amino acids. Germline loops: CDR1 SGHAT, CDR2 FQNNGV. Here the CDR3 DNA reads TGTGCCAGCAGCTTAGATCAGCGTAGAGCTTTCTTT. It specifies CASSLDQRRAFF.

To note about this clonotype: The junction differs from germline at one of its ends, possibly a read error. The genes are TRBV4-1 and TRBJ2-1; D unclear. This CDR3 comprises 15 residues. From germline, CDR1 is MGHRA and CDR2 YSYEKL. The CDR3 sequence: CASSQEEKPFTEQLF. CDR3 nucleotide sequence: TGCGCCAGTAGCCAAGAAGAAAAGCCCTTTACTGAGCAGCTCTTC.

As to this clonotype: An end of the junction does not agree with germline; a read error may underlie this. This rearrangement joins TRBV11-1 to TRBJ2-3; the D call may be TRBD1 or TRBD2 (5 bases each). CDR1 is SGHAT and CDR2 is FQDESV in the germline V gene (reference sequence). The CDR3 consists of 16 residues. In nucleotides, the CDR3 is TGTGCTAGCAGCTTAACCCCAGGGTCTAGCACGGATACGCAGTATTTT. Amino acids: CASSLTPGSSTDTQYF.

About this clonotype itself: Here the CDR3 omits its conserved ending phenylalanine or tryptophan, so a read error is the likely source. The DNA is left out, because the CDR3 cannot be placed on it with certainty; the CDR3 is given as TCRdb lists it. The chain carries TRBV27 and TRBJ2-1; TRBD2, the table's D call, was not compared with the DNA. Per germline, CDR1 MNHEY and CDR2 SMNVEV (reference sequence). The CDR3 is 16 amino acids long, termini counted. This CDR3 reads CASSTRLAGGGNEQFL.

The gene calls are TRBV29-1 and TRBJ2-1, with unresolved D. Germline CDR1 is SQVTM and CDR2 is ANQGSEA. V was cut by 3 bases and J by 6 bases, with 12 bases left in between. The CDR3 sequence is 13 residues long. Here the CDR3 DNA reads TGCAGCGTTGATTCGGCCCCGATCAATGAGCAGTTCTTC. Translating it yields CSVDSAPINEQFF.

This clonotype was seen a few times. The J gene is TRBJ2-7, the V gene TRBV20-1, with TRBD1 as a possible D gene (5 bases). This CDR3 region has 13 residues. Germline V lookup: CDR1 DFQATT, CDR2 SNEGSKA (reference sequence). Trimming took 0 bases from V and 6 from J, leaving 12 bases between them. The DNA of the CDR3 is TGCAGTGCTAGAGAGACACCTCAGGGCGAGCAGTACTTC. It codes for CSARETPQGEQYF.

This clonotype was seen a handful of times. V gene TRBV11-2 combines with J gene TRBJ1-1; D perhaps matches TRBD1 (6 bases). The CDR3 runs to 14 residues. Germline CDR1 and CDR2: SGHAT and FQNNGV. V lost 7 bases to trimming and J lost 1 base, with 13 bases between them. CDR3 nucleotide sequence: TGTGCCAGCACCATAGGGACACCGAACACTGAAGCTTTCTTT. Encoded protein: CASTIGTPNTEAFF.

In regard to this clonotype: With a much larger clone just one base away, this may be a read error. V is TRBV2 and J is TRBJ1-5; D remains ambiguous. V lost 7 bases to trimming and J lost 6 bases, with 13 bases between them. The CDR3 runs to 13 residues. Germline V gives CDR1 SNHLY, CDR2 FYNNEI. The DNA for the CDR3 is TGTGCCAGCACAACGGTCTATAGTCAGCCCCAGCATTTT. As protein: CASTTVYSQPQHF.

Concerning this clonotype: At one of its ends the junction is not consistent with the germline gene, which may arise from a read error. The genes are TRBV4-1 and TRBJ1-2; D is perhaps TRBD1 (6 bases). Germline CDR1 reads MGHRA; CDR2 reads YSYEKL. CDR3 length equals 15 residues. This CDR3 reads CASSKQGQYSNGYTF. The DNA for the CDR3 is TGCGCAAGCAGCAAACAAGGACAGTATTCCAATGGCTACACCTTC.

The genes are TRBV29-1 and TRBJ2-7; TRBD1 aligns across 8 bases. CDR3 size: 15 residues. From germline, CDR1 is SQVTM and CDR2 ANQGSEA. V gave up 6 bases and J gave up 0 bases; unmatched junction bases: 10. CDR3 in DNA: TGCAGCGTGCGCTGGGGGGACAGGAGCTCCTACGAGCAGTACTTC. Translation: CSVRWGDRSSYEQYF.

Comment on this clonotype: The conserved final phenylalanine or tryptophan is absent from the CDR3, which likely points to a read error. V and J are TRBV7-2 and TRBJ2-2; 7 bases are shared with TRBD1. From germline, CDR1 is SGHTA and CDR2 FQGNSA. The trim removed 6 bases at V and 5 bases at J, leaving 9 bases unmatched. This CDR3 contains 15 residues. The CDR3 nucleotides read TGTGCCAGCAGTCGTTTAAGGGGGCGAACCGGGGAGCTGTTTTAT. Translation gives CASSRLRGRTGELFY.

A remark on this clonotype: The conserved phenylalanine or tryptophan is not found at the CDR3 terminus, so this likely reflects a read error. The chain links TRBV29-1 to TRBJ2-3; D may be TRBD2 (6 bases). The CDR3 sequence is 13 residues long. The V gene's germline CDR1 is SQVTM and CDR2 ANQGSEA. This chain's CDR3 is CSAAGTRTDTQYL. Written as DNA, the CDR3 is TGCAGCGCAGCCGGGACTCGCACAGATACACAGTATCTT.

The rearrangement joins TRBV20-1 to TRBJ2-5; TRBD2 aligns across 9 bases. CDR1 is DFQATT, CDR2 SNEGSKA, per germline (reference sequence). CDR3 length equals 15 residues. CDR3: CNAFRMGTSKETQYF. DNA for the CDR3: TGCAATGCCTTTAGGATGGGGACTAGCAAAGAGACCCAGTACTTC.

This clonotype was counted a single time. This sequence joins TRBV11-1 and TRBJ1-1, with a tentative D call TRBD1 (6 bases). V was pared by 8 bases and J by 8 bases, with 12 bases between. CDR3 length: 11 residues. From germline, CDR1 is SGHAT and CDR2 FQDESV (reference sequence). The chain's CDR3 is CASQTGEEAFF. In DNA, the CDR3 is TGTGCCAGCCAGACAGGAGAAGAAGCTTTCTTT. Full variable domain (missing parts from reference TRBV11-1 and TRBJ1-1): EAEVAQSPRYKITEKSQAVAFWCDPISGHATLYWYRQILGQGPELLVQFQDESVVDDSQLPKDRFSAERLKGVDSTLKIQPAELGDSAMYLCASQTGEEAFFGQGTRLTVV.

About this clonotype itself: This could be a read error, since a much larger clone is one nucleotide away. This chain links TRBV6-6 with TRBJ1-2; D is possibly TRBD1 (5 bases). Germline V gene lookup returns CDR1 MNHNY and CDR2 SVGAGI (reference sequence). CDR3 length equals 13 residues. CDR3 nucleotides: TGTGCCACAGGGACGGAGACTAACCATGGCTACACCTTC. Translation gives CATGTETNHGYTF.

This clonotype was counted once. This rearrangement joins TRBV20-1 to TRBJ2-1, with TRBD2 identical over 11 bases. Germline CDR1 and CDR2: DFQATT and SNEGSKA (reference sequence). The CDR3 runs to 16 residues. V lost 0 bases and J lost 7; bases outside the gene matches: 8. The CDR3 here is CSARDPMASGRNEQFF. CDR3 coding DNA: TGCAGTGCTAGAGATCCGATGGCTAGCGGGAGGAATGAGCAGTTCTTC.

Notes on this clonotype: At one boundary the junction diverges from the germline segment, which might be a read error. This chain links TRBV5-1 with TRBJ2-7, with TRBD1 matching 10 bases. Germline V gives CDR1 SGHRS, CDR2 YFSETQ. CDR3 length equals 14 residues. The CDR3 DNA is TGCGTCAGCAGCCTCGGGACAGGGGCCTACGAGCAGTACTTC. It is translated as CVSSLGTGAYEQYF.